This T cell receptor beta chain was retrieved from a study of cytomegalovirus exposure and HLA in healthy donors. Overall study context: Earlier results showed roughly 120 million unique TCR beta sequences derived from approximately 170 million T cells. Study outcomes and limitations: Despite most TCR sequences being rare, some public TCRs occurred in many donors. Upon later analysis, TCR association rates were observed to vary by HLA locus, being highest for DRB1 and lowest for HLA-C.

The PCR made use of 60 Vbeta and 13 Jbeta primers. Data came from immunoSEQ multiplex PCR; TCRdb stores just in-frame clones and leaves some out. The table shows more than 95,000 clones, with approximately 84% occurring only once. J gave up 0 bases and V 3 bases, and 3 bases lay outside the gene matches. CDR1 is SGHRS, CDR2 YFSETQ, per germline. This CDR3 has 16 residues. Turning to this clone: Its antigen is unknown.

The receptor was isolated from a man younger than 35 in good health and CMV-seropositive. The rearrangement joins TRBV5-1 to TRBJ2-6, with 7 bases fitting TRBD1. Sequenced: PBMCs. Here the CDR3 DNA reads TGCGCCAGCAGCTGGGACAGTTACTCTGGGGCCAACGTCCTGACTTTC. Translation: CASSWDSYSGANVLTF.